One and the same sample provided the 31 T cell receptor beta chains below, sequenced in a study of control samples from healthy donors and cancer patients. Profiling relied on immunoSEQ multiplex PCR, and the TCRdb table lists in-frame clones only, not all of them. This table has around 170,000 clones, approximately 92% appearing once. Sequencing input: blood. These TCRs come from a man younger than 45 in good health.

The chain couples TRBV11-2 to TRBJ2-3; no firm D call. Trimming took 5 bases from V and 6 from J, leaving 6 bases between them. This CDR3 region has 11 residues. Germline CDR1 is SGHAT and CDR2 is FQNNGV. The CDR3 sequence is CASSPSDTQYF. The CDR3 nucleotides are TGTGCCAGCAGCCCTTCCGATACGCAGTATTTT.

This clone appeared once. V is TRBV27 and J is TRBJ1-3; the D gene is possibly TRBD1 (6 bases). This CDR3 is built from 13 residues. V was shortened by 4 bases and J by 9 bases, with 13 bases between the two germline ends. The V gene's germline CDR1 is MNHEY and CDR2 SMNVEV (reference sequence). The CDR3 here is CASSSSKGGTIYF. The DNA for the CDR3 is TGTGCCAGCAGTTCCTCGAAGGGGGGCACCATATATTTT.

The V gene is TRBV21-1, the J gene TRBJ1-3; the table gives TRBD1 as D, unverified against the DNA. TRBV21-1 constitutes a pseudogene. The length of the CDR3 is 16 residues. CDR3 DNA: TGTGCCAGCAGCGCCCGACAGGGGGCACGTGGAAACACCATATATTTT. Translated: CASSARQGARGNTIYF.

The CDR3 nucleotides are TGCGCCAGCAGAGTCGGACAGGGTCTACGGGCTAACTATGGCTACACCTTC. It translates to CASRVGQGLRANYGYTF. J is TRBJ1-2 and V is TRBV4-1, with 8 bases matching TRBD1. Trimming took 6 bases from V and 0 from J; bases not matched to a gene: 12. The CDR3 loop spans 17 amino acids. Germline-derived CDR1 and CDR2 are MGHRA and YSYEKL.

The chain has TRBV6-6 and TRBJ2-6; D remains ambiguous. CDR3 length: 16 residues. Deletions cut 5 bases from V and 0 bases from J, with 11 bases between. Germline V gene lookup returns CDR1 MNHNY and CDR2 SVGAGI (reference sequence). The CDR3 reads CASSRAGRSGANVLTF. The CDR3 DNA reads TGTGCCAGCAGTAGGGCCGGACGCTCTGGGGCCAACGTCCTGACTTTC.

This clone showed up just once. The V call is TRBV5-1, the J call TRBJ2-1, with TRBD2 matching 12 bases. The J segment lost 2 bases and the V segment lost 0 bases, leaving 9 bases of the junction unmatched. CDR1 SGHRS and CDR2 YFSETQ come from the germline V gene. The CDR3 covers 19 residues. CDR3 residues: CASSLVRLAGVRTYNEQFF. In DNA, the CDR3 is TGCGCCAGCAGCTTGGTGAGACTAGCGGGAGTAAGGACCTACAATGAGCAGTTCTTC.

The CDR3 nucleotides read TGTGCCAGCAGCCGCGGAAGGGGGTCGGCTACCGGAAATTCACCCCTCCACTTT. Translated: CASSRGRGSATGNSPLHF. The chain couples TRBV3-1 (or the pseudogene TRBV3-2) to TRBJ1-6; D is perhaps TRBD1 (6 bases). CDR1 LGHDT and CDR2 YNNKEL come from the germline V gene (reference sequence). Between the trimmed V and J ends, which lost 4 bases and 7 bases, there was a span of 23 bases. The CDR3 covers 18 residues.

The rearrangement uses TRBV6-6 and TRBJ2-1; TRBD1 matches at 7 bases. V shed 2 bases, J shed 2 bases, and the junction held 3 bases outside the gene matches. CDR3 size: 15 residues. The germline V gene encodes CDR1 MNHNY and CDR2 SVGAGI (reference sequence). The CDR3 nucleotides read TGTGCCAGCAGTTACCCAGGGGGAACCTACAATGAGCAGTTCTTC. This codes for CASSYPGGTYNEQFF.

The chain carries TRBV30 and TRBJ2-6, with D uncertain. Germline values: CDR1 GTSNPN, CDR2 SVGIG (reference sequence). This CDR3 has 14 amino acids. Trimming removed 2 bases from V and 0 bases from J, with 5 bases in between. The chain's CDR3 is CAWSFSSGANVLTF. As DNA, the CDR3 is TGTGCCTGGAGTTTTAGCTCTGGGGCCAACGTCCTGACTTTC.

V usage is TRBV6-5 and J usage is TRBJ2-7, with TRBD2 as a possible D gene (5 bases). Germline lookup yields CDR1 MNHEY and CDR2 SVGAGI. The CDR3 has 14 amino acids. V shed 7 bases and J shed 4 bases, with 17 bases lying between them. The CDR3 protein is CASTLAGGYYEQYF. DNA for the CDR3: TGTGCCAGCACTTTAGCAGGAGGATATTACGAGCAGTACTTC.

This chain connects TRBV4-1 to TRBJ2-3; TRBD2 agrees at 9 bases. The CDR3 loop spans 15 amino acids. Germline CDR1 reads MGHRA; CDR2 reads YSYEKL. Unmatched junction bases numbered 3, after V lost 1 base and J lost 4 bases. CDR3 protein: CASSQGLAGADTQYF. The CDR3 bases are TGCGCCAGCAGCCAAGGATTAGCGGGGGCAGATACGCAGTATTTT.

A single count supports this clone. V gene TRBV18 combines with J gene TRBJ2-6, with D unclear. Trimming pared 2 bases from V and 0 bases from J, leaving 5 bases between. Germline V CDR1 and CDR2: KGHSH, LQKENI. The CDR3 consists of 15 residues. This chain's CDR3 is CASSPMLSGANVLTF. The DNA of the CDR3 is TGTGCCAGCTCACCAATGCTCTCTGGGGCCAACGTCCTGACTTTC.

The DNA of the CDR3 is TGCGCCAGCAGTGAGCGGACCAACTATGGCTACACCTTC. This encodes CASSERTNYGYTF. The J gene is TRBJ1-2, the V gene TRBV10-1; no definite D call. CDR1 WNHNN and CDR2 SYGVQD come from the germline V gene (reference sequence). This CDR3 spans 13 amino acids. The V gene lost 2 bases and the J gene lost 2 bases, with 6 bases spanning the gap.

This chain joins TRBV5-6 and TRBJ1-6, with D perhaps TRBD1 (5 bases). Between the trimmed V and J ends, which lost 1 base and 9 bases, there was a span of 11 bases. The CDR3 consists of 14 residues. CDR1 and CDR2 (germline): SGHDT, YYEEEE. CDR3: CASSLWGVSSPLHF. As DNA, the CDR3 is TGTGCCAGCAGCTTGTGGGGGGTCTCTTCACCCCTCCACTTT.

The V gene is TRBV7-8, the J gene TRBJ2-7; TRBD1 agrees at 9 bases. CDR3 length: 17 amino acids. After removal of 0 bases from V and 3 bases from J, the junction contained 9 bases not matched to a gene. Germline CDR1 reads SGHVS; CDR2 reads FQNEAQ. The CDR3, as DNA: TGTGCCAGCAGCTTAGCGGTGGGGGGGACAGGGCTCTACGAGCAGTACTTC. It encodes CASSLAVGGTGLYEQYF.

Written as DNA, the CDR3 is TGTGCCAGCAGCTTAAGTCGGCTAGCTTACAATGAGCAGTTCTTC. Its protein product is CASSLSRLAYNEQFF. The rearrangement links TRBV7-2 to TRBJ2-1, with D perhaps matching TRBD2 (5 bases). This CDR3 contains 15 residues. Per the germline V gene, CDR1 is SGHTA and CDR2 is FQGNSA. Trimming left V 2 bases short and J 4 bases short, with 12 bases between.

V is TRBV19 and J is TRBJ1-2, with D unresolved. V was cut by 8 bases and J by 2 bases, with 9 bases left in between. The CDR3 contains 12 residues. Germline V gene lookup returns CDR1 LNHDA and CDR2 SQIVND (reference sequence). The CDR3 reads CASYSENYGYTF. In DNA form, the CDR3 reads TGTGCCAGTTACTCGGAAAACTATGGCTACACCTTC.

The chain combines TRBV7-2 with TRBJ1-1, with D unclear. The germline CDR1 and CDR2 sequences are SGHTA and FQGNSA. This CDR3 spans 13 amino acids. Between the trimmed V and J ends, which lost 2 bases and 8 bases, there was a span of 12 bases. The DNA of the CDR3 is TGTGCCAGCAGCTTAATCGAGGGAAGAGAAGCTTTCTTT. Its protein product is CASSLIEGREAFF.

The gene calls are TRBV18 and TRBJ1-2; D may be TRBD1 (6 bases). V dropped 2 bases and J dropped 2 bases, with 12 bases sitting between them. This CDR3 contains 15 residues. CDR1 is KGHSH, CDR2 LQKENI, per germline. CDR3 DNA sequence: TGTGCCAGCTCACCATCGACAGGTCAGAACTATGGCTACACCTTC. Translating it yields CASSPSTGQNYGYTF.

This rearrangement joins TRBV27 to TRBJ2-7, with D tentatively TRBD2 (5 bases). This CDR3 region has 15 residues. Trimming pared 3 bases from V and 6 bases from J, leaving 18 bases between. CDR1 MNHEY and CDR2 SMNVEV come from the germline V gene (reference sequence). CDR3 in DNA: TGTGCCAGCAGTTTCATGACCAGCGGCCAAAGCGAGCAGTACTTC. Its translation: CASSFMTSGQSEQYF.

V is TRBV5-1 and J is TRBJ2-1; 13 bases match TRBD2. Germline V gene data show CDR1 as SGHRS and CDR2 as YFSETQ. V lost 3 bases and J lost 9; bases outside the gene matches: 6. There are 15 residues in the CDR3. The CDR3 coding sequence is TGCGCCAGCAGCTACACTAGCGGGGGGGCGAGTGAGCAGTTCTTC. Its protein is CASSYTSGGASEQFF.

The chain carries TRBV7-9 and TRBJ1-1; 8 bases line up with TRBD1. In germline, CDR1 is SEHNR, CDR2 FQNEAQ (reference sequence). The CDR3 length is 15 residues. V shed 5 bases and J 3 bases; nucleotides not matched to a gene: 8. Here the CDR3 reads CASSPPGTGHTEAFF. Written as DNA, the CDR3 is TGTGCCAGCAGCCCCCCCGGGACAGGTCACACTGAAGCTTTCTTT.

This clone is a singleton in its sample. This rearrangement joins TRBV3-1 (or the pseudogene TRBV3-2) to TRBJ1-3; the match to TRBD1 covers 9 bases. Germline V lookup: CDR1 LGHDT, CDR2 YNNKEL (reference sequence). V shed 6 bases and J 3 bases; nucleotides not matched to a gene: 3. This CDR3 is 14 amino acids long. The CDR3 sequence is CASSRQGVGNTIYF. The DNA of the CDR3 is TGTGCCAGCAGTAGACAGGGGGTTGGAAACACCATATATTTT.

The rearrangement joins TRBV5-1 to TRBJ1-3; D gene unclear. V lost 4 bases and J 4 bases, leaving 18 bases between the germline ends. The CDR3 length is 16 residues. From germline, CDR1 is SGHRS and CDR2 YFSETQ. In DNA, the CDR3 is TGCGCCAGCAGCGAGGTGGGGTCCGCGATGGGAAACACCATATATTTT. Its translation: CASSEVGSAMGNTIYF.

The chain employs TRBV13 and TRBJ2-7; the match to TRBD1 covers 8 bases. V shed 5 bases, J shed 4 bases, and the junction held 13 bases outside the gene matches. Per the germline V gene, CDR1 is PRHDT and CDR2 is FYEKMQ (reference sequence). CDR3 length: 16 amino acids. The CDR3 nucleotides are TGTGCCAGCAGCCAGACGGCAGGACAGGGCACATACGAGCAGTACTTC. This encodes CASSQTAGQGTYEQYF. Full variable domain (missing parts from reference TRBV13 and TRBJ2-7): AAGVIQSPRHLIKEKRETATLKCYPIPRHDTVYWYQQGPGQDPQFLISFYEKMQSDKGSIPDRFSAQQFSDYHSELNMSSLELGDSALYFCASSQTAGQGTYEQYFGPGTRLTVT.

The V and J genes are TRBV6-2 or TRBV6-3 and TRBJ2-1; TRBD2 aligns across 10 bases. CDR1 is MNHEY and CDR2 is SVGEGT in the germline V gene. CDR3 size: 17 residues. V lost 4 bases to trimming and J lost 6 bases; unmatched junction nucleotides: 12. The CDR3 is CASSSANSGRPLNEQFF. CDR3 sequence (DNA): TGTGCCAGCAGTTCCGCGAATAGCGGGAGGCCCCTCAATGAGCAGTTCTTC.

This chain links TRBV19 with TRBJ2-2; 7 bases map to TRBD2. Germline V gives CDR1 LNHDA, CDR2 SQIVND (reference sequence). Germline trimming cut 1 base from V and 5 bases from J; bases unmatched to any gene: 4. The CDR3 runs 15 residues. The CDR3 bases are TGTGCCAGTAGTATAGCGGGAGGAGGGACCGGGGAGCTGTTTTTT. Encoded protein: CASSIAGGGTGELFF.

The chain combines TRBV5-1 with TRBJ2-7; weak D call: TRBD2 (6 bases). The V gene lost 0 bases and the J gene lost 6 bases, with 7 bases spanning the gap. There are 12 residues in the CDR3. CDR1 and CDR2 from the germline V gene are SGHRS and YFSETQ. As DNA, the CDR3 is TGCGCCAGCAGCTTGGCCGGGGGCGAGCAGTACTTC. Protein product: CASSLAGGEQYF.

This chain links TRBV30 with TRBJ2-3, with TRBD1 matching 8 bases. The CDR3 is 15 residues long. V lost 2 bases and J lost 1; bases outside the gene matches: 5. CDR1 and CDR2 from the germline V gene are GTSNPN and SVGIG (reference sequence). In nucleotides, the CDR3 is TGTGCCTGGAGTTCCGGACAGGGAGGCACAGATACGCAGTATTTT. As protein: CAWSSGQGGTDTQYF.

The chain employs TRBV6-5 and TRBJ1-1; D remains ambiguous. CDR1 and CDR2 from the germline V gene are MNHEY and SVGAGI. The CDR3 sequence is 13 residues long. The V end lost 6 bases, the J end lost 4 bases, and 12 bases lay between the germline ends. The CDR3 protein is CASSPGLATEAFF. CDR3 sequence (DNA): TGTGCCAGCAGCCCCGGATTGGCCACTGAAGCTTTCTTT.

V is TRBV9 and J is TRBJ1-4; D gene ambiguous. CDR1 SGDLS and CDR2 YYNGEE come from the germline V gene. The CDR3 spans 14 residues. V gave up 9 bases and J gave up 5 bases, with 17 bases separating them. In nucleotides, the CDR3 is TGTGCCACCCCTCATTTGGAGTGCAATGAAAAACTGTTTTTT. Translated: CATPHLECNEKLFF.